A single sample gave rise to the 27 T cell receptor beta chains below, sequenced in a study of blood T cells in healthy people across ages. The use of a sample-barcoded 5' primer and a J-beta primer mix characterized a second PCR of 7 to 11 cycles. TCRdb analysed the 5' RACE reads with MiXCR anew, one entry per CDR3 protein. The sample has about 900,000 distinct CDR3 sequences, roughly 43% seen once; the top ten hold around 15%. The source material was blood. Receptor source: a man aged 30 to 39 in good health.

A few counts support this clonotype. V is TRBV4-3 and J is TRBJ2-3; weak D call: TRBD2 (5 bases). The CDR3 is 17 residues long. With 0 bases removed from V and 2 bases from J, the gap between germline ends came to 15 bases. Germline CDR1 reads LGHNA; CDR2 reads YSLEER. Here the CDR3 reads CASSQEWQSGNTDTQYF. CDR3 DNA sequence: TGCGCCAGCAGCCAAGAGTGGCAGAGCGGAAACACAGATACGCAGTATTTT.

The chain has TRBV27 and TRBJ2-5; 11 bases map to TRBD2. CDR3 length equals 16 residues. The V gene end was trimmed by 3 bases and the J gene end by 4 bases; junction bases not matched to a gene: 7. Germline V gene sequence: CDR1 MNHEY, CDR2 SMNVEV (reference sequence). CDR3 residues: CASSLSSGGRGETQYF. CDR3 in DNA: TGTGCCAGCAGTTTGTCTAGCGGGGGGAGGGGAGAGACCCAGTACTTC.

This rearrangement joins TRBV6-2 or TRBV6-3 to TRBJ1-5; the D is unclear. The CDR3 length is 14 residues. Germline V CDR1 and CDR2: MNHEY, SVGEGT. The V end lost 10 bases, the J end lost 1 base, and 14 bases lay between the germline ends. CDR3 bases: TGTGCCACCGAGGACGGTAGAAGCAATCAGCCCCAGCATTTT. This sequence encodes CATEDGRSNQPQHF.

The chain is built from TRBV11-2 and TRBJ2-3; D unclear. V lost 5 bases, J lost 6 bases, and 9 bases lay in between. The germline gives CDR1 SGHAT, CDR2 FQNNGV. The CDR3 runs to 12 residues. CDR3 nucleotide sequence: TGTGCCAGCAGCCAATGGGCGGATACGCAGTATTTT. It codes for CASSQWADTQYF.

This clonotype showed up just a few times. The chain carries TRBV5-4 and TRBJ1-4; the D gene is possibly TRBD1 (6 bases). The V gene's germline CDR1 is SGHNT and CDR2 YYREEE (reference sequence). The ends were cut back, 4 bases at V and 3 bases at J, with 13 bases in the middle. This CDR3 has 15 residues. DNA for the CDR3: TGTGCCAGCAGCCGGGACATAGCGGCTAATGAAAAACTGTTTTTT. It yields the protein CASSRDIAANEKLFF.

CDR3 protein: CASSSMGEQYF. The CDR3 region has the DNA TGCGCCAGCAGCTCGATGGGCGAGCAGTACTTC. J is TRBJ2-7 and V is TRBV4-1; the D is unclear. The CDR3 is made up of 11 amino acids. The germline gives CDR1 MGHRA, CDR2 YSYEKL. With 5 bases removed from V and 6 bases from J, the gap between germline ends came to 8 bases.

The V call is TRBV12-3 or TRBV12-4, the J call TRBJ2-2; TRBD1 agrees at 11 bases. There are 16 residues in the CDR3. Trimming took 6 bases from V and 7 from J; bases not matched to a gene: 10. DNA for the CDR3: TGTGCCAGCAGACCTAGGGACAGGGGGTCATTCGGGGAGCTGTTTTTT. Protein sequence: CASRPRDRGSFGELFF.

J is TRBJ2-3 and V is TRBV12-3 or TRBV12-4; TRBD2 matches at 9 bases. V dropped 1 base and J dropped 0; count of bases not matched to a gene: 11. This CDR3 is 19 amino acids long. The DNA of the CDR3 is TGTGCCAGCAGTTTAGGGCGCGGTAGCGGGGGCCTTAGCACAGATACGCAGTATTTT. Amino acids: CASSLGRGSGGLSTDTQYF.

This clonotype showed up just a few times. CDR3 residues: CSANRNSYNEQFF. CDR3 in DNA: TGCAGTGCTAACCGGAACTCCTACAATGAGCAGTTCTTC. This rearrangement joins TRBV20-1 to TRBJ2-1; the D is unclear. Germline CDR1 and CDR2: DFQATT and SNEGSKA (reference sequence). The V end lost 4 bases, the J end lost 0 bases, and 7 bases lay between the germline ends. The CDR3 totals 13 residues.

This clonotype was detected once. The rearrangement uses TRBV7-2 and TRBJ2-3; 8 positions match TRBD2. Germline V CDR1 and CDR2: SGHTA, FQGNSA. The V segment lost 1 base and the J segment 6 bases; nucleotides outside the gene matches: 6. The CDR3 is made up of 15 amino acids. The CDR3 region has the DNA TGTGCCAGCAGCTTAGTCGGGGGGGCATGGGATACGCAGTATTTT. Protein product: CASSLVGGAWDTQYF.

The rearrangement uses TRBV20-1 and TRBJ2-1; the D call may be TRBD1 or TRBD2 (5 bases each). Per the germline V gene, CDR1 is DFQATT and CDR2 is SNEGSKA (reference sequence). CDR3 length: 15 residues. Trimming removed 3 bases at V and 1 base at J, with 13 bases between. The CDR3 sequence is CSASKGPASYNEQFF. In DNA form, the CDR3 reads TGCAGTGCTAGCAAGGGACCGGCATCCTACAATGAGCAGTTCTTC.

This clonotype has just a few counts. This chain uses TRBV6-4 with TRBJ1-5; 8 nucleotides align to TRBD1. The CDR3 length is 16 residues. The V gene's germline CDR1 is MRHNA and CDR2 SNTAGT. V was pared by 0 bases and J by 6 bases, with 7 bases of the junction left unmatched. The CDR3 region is CASSDSSGTGGQPQHF. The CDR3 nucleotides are TGTGCCAGCAGTGACTCTAGCGGAACAGGGGGTCAGCCCCAGCATTTT.

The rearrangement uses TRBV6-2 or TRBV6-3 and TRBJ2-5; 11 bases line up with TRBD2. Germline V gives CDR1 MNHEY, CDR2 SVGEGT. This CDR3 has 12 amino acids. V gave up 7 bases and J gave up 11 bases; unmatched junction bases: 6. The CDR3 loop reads CASKQTSGEQYF. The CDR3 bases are TGTGCCAGCAAACAGACTAGCGGGGAGCAGTACTTC.

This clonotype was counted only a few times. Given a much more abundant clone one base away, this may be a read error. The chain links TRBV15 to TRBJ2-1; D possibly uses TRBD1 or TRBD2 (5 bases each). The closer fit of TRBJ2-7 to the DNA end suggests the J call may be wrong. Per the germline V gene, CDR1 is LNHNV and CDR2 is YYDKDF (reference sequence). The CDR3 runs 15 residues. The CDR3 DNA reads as TGTGCCACCAGCAGGCATCGGGACGGGTACAATGAGCAGTACTTC. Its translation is CATSRHRDGYNEQYF.

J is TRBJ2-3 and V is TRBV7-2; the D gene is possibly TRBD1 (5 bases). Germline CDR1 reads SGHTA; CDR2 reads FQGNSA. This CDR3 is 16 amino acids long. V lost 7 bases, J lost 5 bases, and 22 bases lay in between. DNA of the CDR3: TGTGCCAGCAACCAGGACATTCATGGGGTCCAAGATACGCAGTATTTT. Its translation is CASNQDIHGVQDTQYF.

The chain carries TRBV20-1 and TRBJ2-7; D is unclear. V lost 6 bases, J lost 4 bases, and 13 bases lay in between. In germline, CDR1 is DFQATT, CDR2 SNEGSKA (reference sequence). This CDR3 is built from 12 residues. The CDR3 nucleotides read TGCAGTGCCCCAAAGGGCGAATACGAGCAGTACTTC. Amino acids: CSAPKGEYEQYF.

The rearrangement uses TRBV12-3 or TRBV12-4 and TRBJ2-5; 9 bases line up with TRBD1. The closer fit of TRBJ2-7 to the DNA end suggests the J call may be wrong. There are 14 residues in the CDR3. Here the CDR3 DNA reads TGTGCCAGCAGCCCAGACGGACAGGGGTACGAGCAGTACTTC. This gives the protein CASSPDGQGYEQYF.

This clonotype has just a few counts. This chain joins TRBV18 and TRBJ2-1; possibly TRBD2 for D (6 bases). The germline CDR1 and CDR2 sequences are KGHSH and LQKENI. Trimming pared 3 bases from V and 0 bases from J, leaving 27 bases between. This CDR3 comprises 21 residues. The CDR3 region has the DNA TGTGCCAGCTCACCTAAGAGCCGGGACTGGCCGGTCGGGAGCTCCTACAATGAGCAGTTCTTC. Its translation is CASSPKSRDWPVGSSYNEQFF.

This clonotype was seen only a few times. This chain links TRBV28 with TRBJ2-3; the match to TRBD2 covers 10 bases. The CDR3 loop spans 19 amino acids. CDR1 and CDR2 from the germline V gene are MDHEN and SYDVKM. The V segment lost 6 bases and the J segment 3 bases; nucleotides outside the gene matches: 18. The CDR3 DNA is TGTGCCAGCAGCTCCTCCCTAGCGGGGGACCCATCGGGGACAGATACGCAGTATTTT. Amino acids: CASSSSLAGDPSGTDTQYF.

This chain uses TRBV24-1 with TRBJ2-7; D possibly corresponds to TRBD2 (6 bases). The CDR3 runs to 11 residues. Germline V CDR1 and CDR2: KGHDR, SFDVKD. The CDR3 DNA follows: TGTGTAAAAAGGGGAGGCTACGAGCAGTACTTC. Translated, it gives CVKRGGYEQYF.

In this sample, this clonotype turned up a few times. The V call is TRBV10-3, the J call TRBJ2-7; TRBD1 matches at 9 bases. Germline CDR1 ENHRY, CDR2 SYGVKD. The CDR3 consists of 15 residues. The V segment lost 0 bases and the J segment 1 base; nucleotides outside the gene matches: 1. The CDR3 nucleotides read TGTGCCATCAGTGAGTCGGGACAGGGATCCTACGAGCAGTACTTC. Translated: CAISESGQGSYEQYF.

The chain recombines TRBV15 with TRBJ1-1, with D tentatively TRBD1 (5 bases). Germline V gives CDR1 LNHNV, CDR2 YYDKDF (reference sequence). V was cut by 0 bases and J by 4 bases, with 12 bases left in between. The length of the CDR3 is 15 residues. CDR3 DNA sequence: TGTGCCACCAGCAGAGAGCCCGGGGGGAGCACTGAAGCTTTCTTT. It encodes CATSREPGGSTEAFF.

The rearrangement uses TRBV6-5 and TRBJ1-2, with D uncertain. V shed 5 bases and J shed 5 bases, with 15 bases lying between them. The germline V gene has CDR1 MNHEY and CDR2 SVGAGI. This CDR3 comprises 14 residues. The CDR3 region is CASSPLTAQYGYTF. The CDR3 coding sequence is TGTGCCAGCAGTCCCCTCACAGCACAATATGGCTACACCTTC.

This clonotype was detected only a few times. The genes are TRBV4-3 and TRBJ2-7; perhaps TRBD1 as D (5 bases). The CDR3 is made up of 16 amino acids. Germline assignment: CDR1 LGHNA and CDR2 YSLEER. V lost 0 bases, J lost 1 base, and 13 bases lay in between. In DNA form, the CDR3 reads TGCGCCAGCAGCCAAGAGTTGCAGGGTGGGTCCTACGAGCAGTACTTC. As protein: CASSQELQGGSYEQYF.

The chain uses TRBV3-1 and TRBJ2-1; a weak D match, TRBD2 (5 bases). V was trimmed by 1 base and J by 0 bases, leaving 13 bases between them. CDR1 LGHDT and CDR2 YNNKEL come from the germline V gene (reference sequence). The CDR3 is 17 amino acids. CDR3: CASSQAASWSSYNEQFF. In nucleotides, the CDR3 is TGTGCCAGCAGCCAAGCGGCTAGCTGGAGCTCCTACAATGAGCAGTTCTTC.

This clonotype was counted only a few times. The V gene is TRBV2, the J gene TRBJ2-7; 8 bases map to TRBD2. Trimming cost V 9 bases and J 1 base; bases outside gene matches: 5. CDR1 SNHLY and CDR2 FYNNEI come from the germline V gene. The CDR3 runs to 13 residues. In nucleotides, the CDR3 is TGTGCCAGGGGGACTAGTTCTTCCTACGAGCAGTACTTC. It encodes CARGTSSSYEQYF.

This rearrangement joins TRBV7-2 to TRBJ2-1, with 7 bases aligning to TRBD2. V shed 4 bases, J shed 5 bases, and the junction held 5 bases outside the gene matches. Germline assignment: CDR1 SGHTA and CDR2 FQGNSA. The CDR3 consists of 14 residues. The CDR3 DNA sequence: TGTGCCAGCAGCTCGACTAGCTTTCACAATGAGCAGTTCTTC. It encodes CASSSTSFHNEQFF. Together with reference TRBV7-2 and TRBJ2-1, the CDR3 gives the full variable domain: GAGVSQSPSNKVTEKGKDVELRCDPISGHTALYWYRQSLGQGLEFLIYFQGNSAPDKSGLPSDRFSAERTGGSVSTLTIQRTQQEDSAVYLCASSSTSFHNEQFFGPGTRLTVL.